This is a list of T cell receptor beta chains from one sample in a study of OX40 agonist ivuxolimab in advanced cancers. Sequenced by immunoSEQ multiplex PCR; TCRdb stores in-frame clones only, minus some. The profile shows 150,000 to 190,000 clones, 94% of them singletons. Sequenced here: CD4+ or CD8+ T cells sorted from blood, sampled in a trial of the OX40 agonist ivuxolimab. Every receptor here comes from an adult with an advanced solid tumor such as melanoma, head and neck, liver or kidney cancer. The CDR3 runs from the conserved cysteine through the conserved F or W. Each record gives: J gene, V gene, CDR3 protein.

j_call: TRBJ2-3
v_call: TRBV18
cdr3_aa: CASSLTGSRAGRTDTQYF

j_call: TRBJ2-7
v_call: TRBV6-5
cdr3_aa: CASTSRGAGYEQYF

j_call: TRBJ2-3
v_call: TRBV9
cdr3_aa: CASSGGTGGRADTQYF

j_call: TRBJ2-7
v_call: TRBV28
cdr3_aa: CASSLALSGKVDEQYF

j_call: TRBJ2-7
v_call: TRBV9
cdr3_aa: CASSVGPGEGDEQYF

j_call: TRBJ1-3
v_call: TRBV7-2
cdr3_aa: CASSLAGFGGNTIYF

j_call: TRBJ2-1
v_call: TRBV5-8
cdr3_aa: CASSLYFGTGSNEQFF

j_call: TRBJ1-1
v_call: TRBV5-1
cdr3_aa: CASSLSGEIGTEAFF

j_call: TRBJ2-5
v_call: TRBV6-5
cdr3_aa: CASSYSGAQETQYF

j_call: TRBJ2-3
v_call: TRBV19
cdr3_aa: CASSRGGGQGARDTQYF

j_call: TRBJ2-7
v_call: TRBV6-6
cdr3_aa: CASSYLGALPYEQYF

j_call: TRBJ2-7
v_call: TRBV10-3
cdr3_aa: CAISEPPGTVYEQYF

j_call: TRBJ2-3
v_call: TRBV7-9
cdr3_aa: CASSPGLQATDTQYF

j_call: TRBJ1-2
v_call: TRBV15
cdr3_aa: CATSSGQGGVGYTF

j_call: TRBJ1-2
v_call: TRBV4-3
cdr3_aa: CASSQANPTGGNGYTF

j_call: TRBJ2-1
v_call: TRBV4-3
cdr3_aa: CASSPSGSSYNEQFF

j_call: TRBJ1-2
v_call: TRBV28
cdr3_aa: CASSSGTSTRGYTF

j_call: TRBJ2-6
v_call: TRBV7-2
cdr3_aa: CASSLAGGSSGANVLTF

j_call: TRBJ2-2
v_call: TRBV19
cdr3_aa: CASSIETARRGELFF

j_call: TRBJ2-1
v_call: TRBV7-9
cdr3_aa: CASSSAGAWGNEQFF

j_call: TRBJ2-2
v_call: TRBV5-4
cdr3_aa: CASSLASSGTNTGELFF

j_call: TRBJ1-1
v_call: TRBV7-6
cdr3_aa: CASSSGQGAGNTEAFF

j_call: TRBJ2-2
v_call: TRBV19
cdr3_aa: CASSPLWGGELFF

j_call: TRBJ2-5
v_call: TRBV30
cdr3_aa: CAWMEGLGTQYF

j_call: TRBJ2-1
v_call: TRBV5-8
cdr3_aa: CASSPDLAGNYNEQFF

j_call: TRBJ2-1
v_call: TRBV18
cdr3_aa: CASSPQELIVSSYNEQFF

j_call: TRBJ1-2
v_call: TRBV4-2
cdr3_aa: CASSQTPGEANYGYTF

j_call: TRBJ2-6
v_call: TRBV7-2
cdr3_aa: CASSSTGVWANVLTF

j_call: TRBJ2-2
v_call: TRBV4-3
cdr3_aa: CASSLVGYTGELFF

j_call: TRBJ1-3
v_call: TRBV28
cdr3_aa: CASTTGGIGNTIYF

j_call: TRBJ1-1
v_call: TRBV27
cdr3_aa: CASTEQGRTEAFF

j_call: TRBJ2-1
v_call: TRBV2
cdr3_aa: CASSEPLNNEQFF

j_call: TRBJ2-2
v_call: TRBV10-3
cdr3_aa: CAIRGGGTGELFF

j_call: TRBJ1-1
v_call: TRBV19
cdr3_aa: CASSIGGGGLDTEAFF

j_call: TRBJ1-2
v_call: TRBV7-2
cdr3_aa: CASSSTGGGTGYGYTF

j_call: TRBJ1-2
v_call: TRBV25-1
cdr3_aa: CASSGLGTGGMRGYTF

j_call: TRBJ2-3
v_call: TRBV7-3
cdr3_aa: CASSPKGPTFTDTQYF

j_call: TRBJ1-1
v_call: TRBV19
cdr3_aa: CASKGIDRNTEAFF

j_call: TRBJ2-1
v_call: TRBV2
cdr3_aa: CASSEGVYEQFF

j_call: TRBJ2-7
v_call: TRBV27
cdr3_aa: CASSFRTSGSGNEQYF

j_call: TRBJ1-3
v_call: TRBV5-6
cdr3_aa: CASNSISRELSGNTIYF

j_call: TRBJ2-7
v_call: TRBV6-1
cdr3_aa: CASFNGPYEQYF

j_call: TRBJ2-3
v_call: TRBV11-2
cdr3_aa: CASSLVRLAGVPDTQYF

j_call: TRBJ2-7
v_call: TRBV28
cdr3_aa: CASSLGRTGSYEQYF

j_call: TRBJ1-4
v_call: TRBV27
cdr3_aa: CASSSLGGTHEKLFF

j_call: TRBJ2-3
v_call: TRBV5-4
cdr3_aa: CASTLLAGGTDTQYF

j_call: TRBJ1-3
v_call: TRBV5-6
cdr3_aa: CASSLLGSGNTIYF

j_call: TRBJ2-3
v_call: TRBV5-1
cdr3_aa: CASSFGQGPDTQYF

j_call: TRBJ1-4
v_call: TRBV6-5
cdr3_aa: CASSSRDRADEKLFF

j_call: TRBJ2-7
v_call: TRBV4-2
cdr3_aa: CASSQEGAEGEQYF

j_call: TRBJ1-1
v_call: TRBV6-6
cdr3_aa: CASSISTEAFF

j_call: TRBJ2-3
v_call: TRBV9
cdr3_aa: CASSLQPVTRTDTQYF

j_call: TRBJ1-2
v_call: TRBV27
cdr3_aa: CASSDREYGYTF

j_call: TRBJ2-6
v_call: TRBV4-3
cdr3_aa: CASSQESISGANVLTF

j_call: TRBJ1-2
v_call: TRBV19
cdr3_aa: CASRLGEAGYGYTF

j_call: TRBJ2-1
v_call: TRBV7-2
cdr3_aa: CASSLSGLAYNEQFF

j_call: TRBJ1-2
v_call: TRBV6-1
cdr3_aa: CASSPTTSYGYTF

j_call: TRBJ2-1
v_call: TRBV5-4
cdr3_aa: CASSLGAGGHNEQFF

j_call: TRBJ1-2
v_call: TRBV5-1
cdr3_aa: CASSVDSYGYTF

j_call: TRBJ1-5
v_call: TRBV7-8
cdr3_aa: CASGGGPPVNQPQHF